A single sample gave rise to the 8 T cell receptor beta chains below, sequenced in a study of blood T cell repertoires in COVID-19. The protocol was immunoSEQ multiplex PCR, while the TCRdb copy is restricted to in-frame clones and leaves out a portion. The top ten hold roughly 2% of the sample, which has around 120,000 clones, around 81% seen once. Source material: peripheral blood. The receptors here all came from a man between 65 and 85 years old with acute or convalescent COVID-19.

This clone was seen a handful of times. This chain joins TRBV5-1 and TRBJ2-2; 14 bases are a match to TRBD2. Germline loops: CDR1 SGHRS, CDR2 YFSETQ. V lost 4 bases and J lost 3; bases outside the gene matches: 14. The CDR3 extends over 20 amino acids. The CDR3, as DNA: TGCGCCAGCAGCCCCGGGTCGGGACTAGCGGGGGCCACATACACCGGGGAGCTGTTTTTT. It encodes CASSPGSGLAGATYTGELFF.

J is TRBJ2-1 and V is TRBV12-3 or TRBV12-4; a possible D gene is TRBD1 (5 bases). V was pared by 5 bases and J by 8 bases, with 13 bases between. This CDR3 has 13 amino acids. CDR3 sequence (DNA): TGTGCCAGCAGTCCCCGACAGCTCGATGAGCAGTTCTTC. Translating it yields CASSPRQLDEQFF.

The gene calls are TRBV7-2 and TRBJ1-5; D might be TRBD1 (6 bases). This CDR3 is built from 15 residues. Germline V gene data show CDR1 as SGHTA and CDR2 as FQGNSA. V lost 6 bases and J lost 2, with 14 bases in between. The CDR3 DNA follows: TGTGCCAGCAGTCGAGGGGGACCCGGCAATCAGCCCCAGCATTTT. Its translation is CASSRGGPGNQPQHF.

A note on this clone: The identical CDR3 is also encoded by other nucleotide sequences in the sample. The CDR3 protein is CASSLDRGDTGELFF. The CDR3 DNA follows: TGCGCCAGCAGCTTGGACAGGGGTGACACCGGGGAGCTGTTTTTT. The rearrangement joins TRBV5-1 to TRBJ2-2; 7 bases are shared with TRBD1. This CDR3 has 15 amino acids. Per germline, CDR1 SGHRS and CDR2 YFSETQ. After removal of 0 bases from V and 3 bases from J, the junction contained 2 bases not matched to a gene.

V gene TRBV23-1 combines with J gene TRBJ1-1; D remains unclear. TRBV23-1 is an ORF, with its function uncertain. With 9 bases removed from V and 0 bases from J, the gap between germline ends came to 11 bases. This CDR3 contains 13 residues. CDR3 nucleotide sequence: TGCGCCAGAGCTCTTACAGTGAACACTGAAGCTTTCTTT. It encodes CARALTVNTEAFF.

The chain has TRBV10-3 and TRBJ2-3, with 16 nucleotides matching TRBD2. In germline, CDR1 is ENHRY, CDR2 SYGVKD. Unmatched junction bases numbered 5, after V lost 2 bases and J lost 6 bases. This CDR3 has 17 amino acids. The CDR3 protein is CAISEPGLAGGVDTQYF. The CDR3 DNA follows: TGTGCCATCAGTGAGCCGGGACTAGCGGGGGGGGTGGATACGCAGTATTTT.

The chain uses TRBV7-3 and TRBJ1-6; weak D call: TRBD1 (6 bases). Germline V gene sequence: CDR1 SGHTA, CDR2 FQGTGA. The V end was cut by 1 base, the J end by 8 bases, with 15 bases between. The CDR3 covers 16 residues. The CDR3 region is CASSLRGPPRDSPLHF. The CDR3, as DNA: TGTGCCAGCAGCTTAAGGGGGCCCCCGAGGGATTCACCCCTCCACTTT.

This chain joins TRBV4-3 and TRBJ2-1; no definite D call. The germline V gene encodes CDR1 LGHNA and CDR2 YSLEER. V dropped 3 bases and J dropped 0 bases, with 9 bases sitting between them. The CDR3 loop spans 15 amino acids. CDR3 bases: TGCGCCAGCAGCCAGATCCGGGTCTCCTACAATGAGCAGTTCTTC. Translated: CASSQIRVSYNEQFF.